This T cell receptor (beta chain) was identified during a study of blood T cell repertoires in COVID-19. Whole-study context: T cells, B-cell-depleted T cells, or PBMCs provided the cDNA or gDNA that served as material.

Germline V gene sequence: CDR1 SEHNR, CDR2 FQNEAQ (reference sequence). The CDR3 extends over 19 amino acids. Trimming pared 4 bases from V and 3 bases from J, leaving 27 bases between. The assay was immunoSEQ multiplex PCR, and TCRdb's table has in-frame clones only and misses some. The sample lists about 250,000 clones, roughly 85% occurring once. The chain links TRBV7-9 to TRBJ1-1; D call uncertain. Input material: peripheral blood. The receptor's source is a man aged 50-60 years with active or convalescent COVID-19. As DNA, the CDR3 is TGTGCCAGCAGCTATTATAACCCGCTCCCACGGGAAAAGGACACTGAAGCTTTCTTT. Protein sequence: CASSYYNPLPREKDTEAFF.